The next 25 T cell receptor beta chains were all read from a single sample in a study of T cell responses to AZD1222 COVID-19 vaccine. Data came from immunoSEQ multiplex PCR; TCRdb stores just in-frame clones and leaves some out. In the table there are around 150,000 clones, 85% to 90% of which are singletons. This material consisted of peripheral blood, taken on day 0 of AZD1222 vaccination. Receptor source: an adult in good health.

The CDR3 DNA sequence: TGTGCCAGCAGTTCGACTAGCGGGGGAGACATTCAGTACTTC. Translated, it gives CASSSTSGGDIQYF. The rearrangement joins TRBV28 to TRBJ2-4; 12 bases agree with TRBD2. Germline-derived CDR1 and CDR2 are MDHEN and SYDVKM. V was pared by 4 bases and J by 8 bases, with 3 bases of the junction left unmatched. The CDR3 length is 14 residues. Full variable domain (remainder filled in from reference TRBV28 and TRBJ2-4): DVKVTQSSRYLVKRTGEKVFLECVQDMDHENMFWYRQDPGLGLRLIYFSYDVKMKEKGDIPEGYSVSREKKERFSLILESASTNQTSMYLCASSSTSGGDIQYFGAGTRLSVL.

This rearrangement joins TRBV28 to TRBJ1-2; D is unresolved. Between the trimmed V and J ends, which lost 4 bases and 0 bases, there was a span of 12 bases. Per germline, CDR1 MDHEN and CDR2 SYDVKM. The CDR3 sequence is 15 residues long. In nucleotides, the CDR3 is TGTGCCAGCAGTTCTACGACACGGGCTAACTATGGCTACACCTTC. Translating it yields CASSSTTRANYGYTF.

This chain links TRBV6-5 with TRBJ1-1, with D possibly being TRBD1 (6 bases). The CDR3 covers 13 residues. V was trimmed by 7 bases and J by 0 bases, leaving 9 bases between them. Germline V gives CDR1 MNHEY, CDR2 SVGAGI. For the CDR3, the DNA is TGTGCCAGCATTCGACAGGTGAACACTGAAGCTTTCTTT. The encoded protein is CASIRQVNTEAFF.

This clone was found once. The chain joins TRBV5-8 to TRBJ2-2; D unresolved. This CDR3 is 13 amino acids long. The germline CDR1 and CDR2 sequences are SGHTS and YDEGEE. The V and J ends lost 2 bases and 5 bases respectively, with 7 bases between them. The CDR3 reads CASSFFPTGELFF. The CDR3 nucleotides read TGTGCCAGCAGCTTTTTTCCAACCGGGGAGCTGTTTTTT.

The chain uses TRBV19 and TRBJ2-3; 15 bases match TRBD2. Germline values: CDR1 LNHDA, CDR2 SQIVND (reference sequence). The CDR3 totals 18 residues. The V gene end was trimmed by 6 bases and the J gene end by 2 bases; junction bases not matched to a gene: 9. The CDR3 reads CASSVGLAGGSDTDTQYF. CDR3 nucleotide sequence: TGTGCCAGTAGCGTGGGACTAGCGGGGGGCAGCGACACAGATACGCAGTATTTT. Together with reference TRBV19 and TRBJ2-3, the CDR3 gives the full variable domain: DGGITQSPKYLFRKEGQNVTLSCEQNLNHDAMYWYRQDPGQGLRLIYYSQIVNDFQKGDIAEGYSVSREKKESFPLTVTSAQKNPTAFYLCASSVGLAGGSDTDTQYFGPGTRLTVL.

V gene TRBV5-8 combines with J gene TRBJ2-3, with a weak D call TRBD1 (5 bases). Trimming stripped 0 bases from V and 10 bases from J, with 15 bases between. This CDR3 is 14 amino acids long. CDR1 SGHTS and CDR2 YDEGEE come from the germline V gene. CDR3 nucleotide sequence: TGTGCCAGCAGCTTGGCTAGGGGATCCGAGGCGCAGTATTTT. Encoded protein: CASSLARGSEAQYF.

The CDR3 DNA is TGTGCCAGCAGCTTGGCAGGGCTCCTCAACAATGAGCAGTTCTTC. This codes for CASSLAGLLNNEQFF. This chain connects TRBV5-4 to TRBJ2-1; tentatively, D is TRBD1 (5 bases). CDR3 length: 15 residues. Germline loops: CDR1 SGHNT, CDR2 YYREEE (reference sequence). V lost 0 bases and J lost 5, with 12 bases in between.

The chain's CDR3 is CSVENQQGGEQYF. In DNA form, the CDR3 reads TGCAGCGTTGAAAATCAACAGGGGGGCGAGCAGTACTTC. The genes are TRBV29-1 and TRBJ2-7, with 8 bases that match TRBD1. V shed 2 bases and J 6 bases; nucleotides not matched to a gene: 6. CDR1 and CDR2 from the germline V gene are SQVTM and ANQGSEA. This CDR3 has 13 amino acids.

The chain recombines TRBV5-6 with TRBJ1-2, with D possibly matching TRBD1 (5 bases). Trimming took off 4 bases at V and 2 bases at J, with 12 bases between the two ends. The CDR3 extends over 14 amino acids. Germline V gene lookup returns CDR1 SGHDT and CDR2 YYEEEE. The CDR3 sequence: CASSPEQANYGYTF. CDR3 sequence (DNA): TGTGCCAGCAGCCCTGAACAGGCGAACTATGGCTACACCTTC.

The J gene is TRBJ1-2, the V gene TRBV5-8; TRBD1 matches 7 bases. The germline gives CDR1 SGHTS, CDR2 YDEGEE. The CDR3 is made up of 15 amino acids. The J segment lost 4 bases and the V segment lost 4 bases, leaving 10 bases of the junction unmatched. The DNA for the CDR3 is TGTGCCAGCAGCCAGACAGGGAGTTGGGGCTATGGCTACACCTTC. Its translation is CASSQTGSWGYGYTF.

V and J are TRBV5-5 and TRBJ2-7; 7 nucleotides align to TRBD1. Germline CDR1 reads SGHKS; CDR2 reads YYEKEE (reference sequence). J lost 0 bases, V lost 3 bases, and 3 bases had no gene match. The CDR3 has 14 residues. CDR3 sequence reads: CASSYTGASYEQYF. The CDR3 nucleotides are TGTGCCAGCAGCTACACAGGGGCCTCCTACGAGCAGTACTTC.

The V call is TRBV7-9, the J call TRBJ2-5; 12 nucleotides match TRBD2. The CDR3 is 15 amino acids. The V gene end was trimmed by 3 bases and the J gene end by 2 bases; junction bases not matched to a gene: 1. CDR1 is SEHNR, CDR2 FQNEAQ, per germline (reference sequence). The CDR3 DNA sequence: TGTGCCAGCAGCTTCGGACTAGCGGGGCAAGAGACCCAGTACTTC. The encoded protein is CASSFGLAGQETQYF.

V is TRBV28 and J is TRBJ1-5; 10 bases align to TRBD1. There are 15 residues in the CDR3. The V and J ends lost 7 bases and 6 bases, in that order; junction bases with no gene match: 9. CDR1 and CDR2 from the germline V gene are MDHEN and SYDVKM. CDR3 coding DNA: TGTGCCAGCACCTCCGAGGGGACAGGGGTTCAGCCCCAGCATTTT. The encoded protein is CASTSEGTGVQPQHF.

This clone is deemed medium-sized. The chain is built from TRBV7-9 and TRBJ2-1; 7 bases map to TRBD2. In germline, CDR1 is SEHNR, CDR2 FQNEAQ (reference sequence). J was trimmed by 8 bases and V by 3 bases; bases with no gene match: 1. The CDR3 runs 12 residues. The DNA for the CDR3 is TGTGCCAGCAGCTTTACTAGCGATGAGCAGTTCTTC. This encodes CASSFTSDEQFF.

This chain connects TRBV6-2 or TRBV6-3 to TRBJ2-2; 9 nucleotides agree with TRBD1. Germline CDR1 reads MNHEY; CDR2 reads SVGEGT. J lost 9 bases, V lost 5 bases, and 13 bases had no gene match. CDR3 length: 16 amino acids. The chain's CDR3 is CASSLPGQGFRRELFF. CDR3 bases: TGTGCCAGCAGTCTGCCGGGACAGGGTTTTCGTCGGGAGCTGTTTTTT.

J is TRBJ2-1 and V is TRBV5-1, with a weak D call TRBD1 (6 bases). This CDR3 is 14 amino acids long. The V gene's germline CDR1 is SGHRS and CDR2 YFSETQ. V gave up 1 base and J gave up 5 bases, with 10 bases separating them. CDR3 sequence reads: CASSLPGQDNEQFF. DNA for the CDR3: TGCGCCAGCAGCTTGCCGGGACAAGACAATGAGCAGTTCTTC. Full variable domain (outside the CDR3, taken from reference TRBV5-1 and TRBJ2-1): KAGVTQTPRYLIKTRGQQVTLSCSPISGHRSVSWYQQTPGQGLQFLFEYFSETQRNKGNFPGRFSGRQFSNSRSEMNVSTLELGDSALYLCASSLPGQDNEQFFGPGTRLTVL.

CDR3 sequence: CAISRTGMSWGANTGELFF. Here the CDR3 DNA reads TGTGCCATCAGTCGGACGGGAATGAGCTGGGGAGCGAACACCGGGGAGCTGTTTTTT. The chain carries TRBV10-3 and TRBJ2-2, with D possibly being TRBD2 (5 bases). In germline, CDR1 is ENHRY, CDR2 SYGVKD. Trimming shortened V by 5 bases and J by 0 bases, and 22 bases separated the two germline ends. CDR3 length equals 19 residues.

The gene calls are TRBV10-2 and TRBJ2-2, with 9 bases aligning to TRBD1. Germline CDR1 reads WSHSY; CDR2 reads SAAADI. The CDR3 is 17 residues long. V lost 2 bases to trimming and J lost 4 bases; unmatched junction nucleotides: 8. The DNA for the CDR3 is TGCGCCAGCAGTGAGATTACAGGGGGCGAAGGCACCGGGGAGCTGTTTTTT. Translation gives CASSEITGGEGTGELFF.

The chain has TRBV24-1 and TRBJ2-2; D is unclear. With 7 bases removed from V and 0 bases from J, the gap between germline ends came to 5 bases. Germline assignment: CDR1 KGHDR and CDR2 SFDVKD. This CDR3 spans 13 amino acids. The CDR3 region has the DNA TGTGCCACCAGCCAGTCGAACACCGGGGAGCTGTTTTTT. This translates into CATSQSNTGELFF.

The J gene is TRBJ1-3, the V gene TRBV4-3; no definite D call. The CDR3 loop spans 15 amino acids. Germline CDR1 LGHNA, CDR2 YSLEER. V was pared by 0 bases and J by 9 bases, with 15 bases between. The CDR3 reads CASSQEIKGGGTIYF. CDR3 coding DNA: TGCGCCAGCAGCCAAGAAATAAAGGGTGGAGGCACCATATATTTT.

This chain links TRBV28 with TRBJ1-5; D might be TRBD1 (5 bases). V gave up 5 bases and J gave up 2 bases, with 16 bases separating them. There are 16 residues in the CDR3. Germline CDR1 MDHEN, CDR2 SYDVKM. The CDR3 is CASSTPLEGGNQPQHF. CDR3 coding DNA: TGTGCCAGCAGTACACCTCTTGAAGGGGGCAATCAGCCCCAGCATTTT.

This sequence joins TRBV7-8 and TRBJ1-1; D may be TRBD1 (6 bases). V lost 1 base and J lost 3, with 15 bases in between. Germline-derived CDR1 and CDR2 are SGHVS and FQNEAQ. This CDR3 is built from 16 residues. The CDR3, as DNA: TGTGCCAGCAGCTTAGGATCTCAGGGGCGCGACACTGAAGCTTTCTTT. The encoded protein is CASSLGSQGRDTEAFF.

The gene calls are TRBV18 and TRBJ1-6; 7 bases match TRBD1. The CDR3 runs 22 residues. Germline V gene data show CDR1 as KGHSH and CDR2 as LQKENI. The J segment lost 0 bases and the V segment lost 6 bases, leaving 23 bases of the junction unmatched. CDR3 protein: CASSQSGTATTFRSSYNSPLHF. CDR3 DNA sequence: TGTGCCAGCTCCCAATCCGGGACAGCAACTACCTTCCGGAGCTCCTATAATTCACCCCTCCACTTT.

Here the CDR3 reads CASRPSGQGGDGYTF. The CDR3 nucleotides are TGTGCCAGCAGGCCCTCGGGGCAGGGTGGAGATGGCTACACCTTC. V gene TRBV14 combines with J gene TRBJ1-2, with D tentatively TRBD1 (5 bases). CDR3 length: 15 residues. V was trimmed by 6 bases and J by 6 bases, leaving 20 bases between them. Germline V CDR1 and CDR2: SGHDN, FVKESK.

This sequence joins TRBV5-5 and TRBJ1-5; D is undetermined. CDR1 and CDR2 from the germline V gene are SGHKS and YYEKEE (reference sequence). Deletions cut 3 bases from V and 5 bases from J, with 18 bases between. CDR3 length: 16 residues. The DNA for the CDR3 is TGTGCCAGCAGCTACGGGCCCGTAGGTCGTGATCAGCCCCAGCATTTT. Its translation is CASSYGPVGRDQPQHF.